This T cell receptor (beta chain) was observed in a study of CD8+ T cells in alopecia areata (dated by TCRdb to 2016 to 2018). For context, the study as a whole: Treated patients were enrolled in an open-label pilot trial of oral tofacitinib, 5 to 10 mg twice daily, for moderate-to-severe alopecia areata. Patients received tofacitinib for 6 to 18 months and were then followed off drug for 6 months to check for delayed response and recurrence. The SALT score, which quantifies the percentage of affected scalp surface area, was used to measure disease severity in treated patients. In both human patients and the C3H/HeJ mouse model, the study applied high-throughput TCRbeta sequencing to look at T cell clonal expansion in alopecia areata. Human TCRbeta sequencing covered scalp tissue and sorted CD4+ and CD8+ peripheral blood T cells from patchy and totalis/universalis alopecia areata patients and healthy controls. Tofacitinib-treated patients had biopsies at baseline and at 4 and 24 weeks of treatment, with a later scalp biopsy in several patients. Scalp clonality was compared across normal scalp (n=4), patchy alopecia areata scalp (n=8), and alopecia totalis/universalis scalp (n=8). RNA was extracted with the PAXgene miRNA kit for fixed scalp, the miRNeasy kit for PBMCs, and the RNeasy kit for mouse skin. TCRbeta CDR3 regions were amplified by immunoSEQ multiplex PCR with 35 Vbeta forward and 13 Jbeta reverse primers. What the research found in general, with its limitations: Resident alphabeta T cells in normal human skin are also sequenced, complicating scalp TCR repertoire analysis, unlike mouse skin dominated by gammadelta T cells. During tofacitinib treatment, many expanded lesional clones remained in scalp and blood, and this persistence may partly explain relapse after treatment is stopped. Compared with normal scalp, lesional scalp had higher clonality and more expanded CD8+ clones, particularly in alopecia totalis/universalis, a pattern that suggests antigenic drive. Shared TCR sequences between patients were less evident than in mice, which may be partly attributable to HLA diversity in the patient population. Because the treated cohort was small and had just a single nonresponder, larger studies are needed to establish links between baseline CD8+ expansion and response. Scalp clonality and the number of expanded CD8+ clones among the top 100 scalp clones were significantly decreased by tofacitinib.

Trimming removed 0 bases from V and 3 bases from J, leaving 15 bases between the germline ends. From the germline V gene (reference sequence), CDR1 is GTSNPN and CDR2 is SVGIG. Counted from cysteine to phenylalanine, this CDR3 has 15 amino acids. CDR3 DNA only is kept here, 45 bases in frame from base 1. The meaning of the sample's time point label: roughly 27 days on oral tofacitinib. The sample's treatment or condition, from its label and the paper: oral pan-JAK inhibitor, 5-10 mg twice daily. Peripheral blood and lesional scalp punch biopsies were obtained from patients with alopecia areata. PBMCs were isolated by density centrifugation and stained for CD3, CD4 and CD8, and CD4+ and CD8+ T cells were sorted on a FACSAria. The library came from the immunoSEQ multiplex PCR assay. For TCR sequencing, RNA was extracted from every sample and reverse transcribed into cDNA to serve as template. First-strand cDNA was synthesized using SuperScript III with a 2:1 mix of oligo-dT and random hexamers. A synthetic immune receptor repertoire was used to gauge amplification bias, and whatever bias remained was removed computationally. The source study handled its data this way. Raw reads were preprocessed to remove errors, and CDR3 was defined by IMGT conventions from the conserved cysteine to phenylalanine. Clonality was computed by normalizing Shannon entropy by log2 of the number of productive unique TCRs and subtracting the result from 1. CD4 or CD8 identity of scalp clones was inferred by cross-referencing scalp TCRbeta sequences with sorted blood CD4 and CD8 repertoires. The immuneACCESS repertoire file appears here via TCRdb, limited to in-frame rearrangements. These files lack a portion of the clones; in checked studies, under half of the deficit traces to unresolved V genes, and the cause of the others is not known. From that table come the V and J calls and clone size; the DNA was used to work out D and trimming. The sample data list around 190,000 clones, and 50% to 60% of these were observed just once. Around 0.7% of the sample belongs to the ten largest clones.

On this clone itself: Its antigen is not yet known. Per-base quality was not reported, and no clone a single base away is much larger than it.

Here the chain combines TRBV30 and TRBJ2-7; TRBD1 is possibly the D segment (6 matching bases). This sequence originates from a human donor with alopecia areata. The sequences come from CD4+ T cells sorted from blood, collected at week 4, from a patient treated with tofacitinib. Here is the DNA: TGTGCCTGGAGTGTACAGGGCGCGCGGTTCTACGAGCAGTACTTC. This encodes CAWSVQGARFYEQYF.